The source of this TCR beta chain is a study of persistence of HIV-infected CD4 T cells. This was the immunoSEQ version 4 assay in survey mode. TCRdb keeps only in-frame clones here, not all; method: immunoSEQ multiplex PCR. The profile shows some 49,000 clones, more than 80% of them singletons. Anti-CD3/anti-CD28 beads served as a nonspecific positive control stimulus. CD4+ T cells upregulating both CD40 ligand and CD69 were sorted as responding cells. Donors had CD4+ T cell counts above 400 cells/uL and were CMV-seropositive. Concerning this clone: Its antigen is currently unknown.

The V end was cut by 8 bases, the J end by 5 bases, with 12 bases between. This CDR3 is 13 amino acids long. The germline V gene has CDR1 KGHDR and CDR2 SFDVKD. The sequence derives from an adult woman with HIV who was CMV-seropositive. The chain uses TRBV24-1 and TRBJ2-1; D remains ambiguous. This material consisted of CD4+ T cells sorted from PBMCs after roughly 18-hour stimulation, taken from a patient who received antiretroviral therapy. The DNA for the CDR3 is TGTGCCACCAAACACGCGGTTAACAATGAGCAGTTCTTC. Translation: CATKHAVNNEQFF.